These 8 T cell receptor beta chains came from one sample sequenced in a study of T cells in Graves' hyperthyroidism and ophthalmopathy (dated by TCRdb to about 2019). The library was prepared using multiplex PCR. Sequencing took place on an Illumina HiSeq 2000. Amplification of TCR beta CDR3 regions was carried out from RNA transcripts. The TCR CDR3 was subjected to a first round of RT-PCR using the HTBI primer set and the Qiagen OneStep RT-PCR kit. Starting from the raw public reads, TCRdb applied fastp trimming at Q25, assembled clones with MiXCR and retained in-frame beta chains. Identical CDR3 proteins give one entry, which carries the most common genes and DNA. Counted in this sample were under 650,000 distinct CDR3 sequences; under 20% of them appeared once. The top ten hold 3.5% to 4% of the sample. The sample consisted of blood. These receptors originate from a woman under 40 with Graves' hyperthyroidism.

At least ten counts were recorded for this clonotype. The chain links TRBV6-2 or TRBV6-3 to TRBJ2-7; D remains unclear. The CDR3 covers 14 residues. The V gene's germline CDR1 is MNHEY and CDR2 SVGEGT. V lost 4 bases and J lost 3, with 13 bases in between. In DNA, the CDR3 is TGTGCCAGCAGTTCATTCGGGTCGAACTACGAGCAGTACTTC. This codes for CASSSFGSNYEQYF.

This clonotype was detected only a few times. The chain joins TRBV18 to TRBJ2-3; 10 bases line up with TRBD1. Germline lookup yields CDR1 KGHSH and CDR2 LQKENI. The CDR3 runs 14 residues. V was pared by 5 bases and J by 3 bases, with 2 bases of the junction left unmatched. Here the CDR3 reads CASSADRGTDTQYF. Here the CDR3 DNA reads TGTGCCAGCTCAGCGGACAGGGGGACAGATACGCAGTATTTT.

The gene calls are TRBV7-3 and TRBJ2-1; 9 nucleotides match TRBD2. There are 13 residues in the CDR3. From germline, CDR1 is SGHTA and CDR2 FQGTGA. V was pared by 5 bases and J by 9 bases, with 5 bases of the junction left unmatched. The CDR3: CASSPSGKGEQFF. DNA of the CDR3: TGTGCCAGCAGCCCTAGCGGGAAAGGTGAGCAGTTCTTC. Full variable domain (remainder filled in from reference TRBV7-3 and TRBJ2-1): GAGVSQTPSNKVTEKGKYVELRCDPISGHTALYWYRQSLGQGPEFLIYFQGTGAADDSGLPNDRFFAVRPEGSVSTLKIQRTERGDSAVYLCASSPSGKGEQFFGPGTRLTVL.

This clonotype was seen ten or more times. The chain recombines TRBV6-1 with TRBJ2-7; 12 positions match TRBD2. The CDR3 runs 16 residues. The V segment lost 3 bases and the J segment 7 bases; nucleotides outside the gene matches: 10. CDR1 MNHNS and CDR2 SASEGT come from the germline V gene. The CDR3 DNA reads TGTGCCAGCAGTGATGGACTAGCGGGACGCTCTAGAGAGCAGTACTTC. This encodes CASSDGLAGRSREQYF.

The V gene is TRBV2, the J gene TRBJ1-4, with 12 bases matching TRBD1. This CDR3 is built from 15 residues. The ends lost 6 bases at V and 10 bases at J; junction bases unmatched: 9. CDR1 and CDR2 from the germline V gene are SNHLY and FYNNEI. CDR3 loop: CASSDPGQGAGKLFF. In DNA form, the CDR3 reads TGTGCCAGCAGCGATCCGGGACAGGGGGCAGGAAAACTGTTTTTT.

This clonotype has more than one count but fewer than ten. The V and J genes are TRBV9 and TRBJ1-4; TRBD1 agrees at 9 bases. Germline V gives CDR1 SGDLS, CDR2 YYNGEE. The CDR3 is made up of 15 amino acids. V was pared by 4 bases and J by 5 bases, with 6 bases of the junction left unmatched. CDR3 loop: CASSTPGQGNEKLFF. The CDR3 DNA is TGTGCCAGCAGCACACCGGGACAGGGAAATGAAAAACTGTTTTTT.

The rearrangement links TRBV12-3 or TRBV12-4 to TRBJ1-4, with D uncertain. Trimming removed 5 bases from V and 8 bases from J, with 6 bases in between. This CDR3 comprises 11 residues. Written as DNA, the CDR3 is TGTGCCAGCAGTAATGGGGAAAAACTGTTTTTT. The encoded protein is CASSNGEKLFF.

The V gene is TRBV30, the J gene TRBJ2-7; D unclear. The length of the CDR3 is 13 residues. Trimming took off 2 bases at V and 0 bases at J, with 8 bases between the two ends. Germline loops: CDR1 GTSNPN, CDR2 SVGIG (reference sequence). DNA for the CDR3: TGTGCCTGGAGTCGGCTTGCCTCCTACGAGCAGTACTTC. Protein sequence: CAWSRLASYEQYF.